The 18 T cell receptor beta chains below were found in one sample sequenced in a study of blood T cell repertoires in COVID-19. Generated by immunoSEQ multiplex PCR, the TCRdb table keeps only in-frame clones and is missing some. Seen here are about 76,000 clones, around 85% observed once, and the top ten hold about 12%. Sequencing was performed on peripheral blood. Receptors originate from a human donor in a cohort sampled during active COVID-19.

This chain links TRBV6-5 with TRBJ2-2; 8 bases line up with TRBD1. J gave up 7 bases and V 6 bases, and 4 bases lay outside the gene matches. This CDR3 has 13 amino acids. Germline assignment: CDR1 MNHEY and CDR2 SVGAGI. CDR3 amino acids: CASRQGAGGELFF. The CDR3 coding sequence is TGTGCCAGCAGGCAGGGGGCGGGCGGGGAGCTGTTTTTT.

The chain employs TRBV5-4 and TRBJ2-1, with D perhaps matching TRBD1 (6 bases). The CDR3 has 15 residues. CDR1 is SGHNT, CDR2 YYREEE, per germline (reference sequence). V was shortened by 5 bases and J by 2 bases, with 14 bases between the two germline ends. CDR3 sequence: CASRMDQGTYNEQFF. For the CDR3, the DNA is TGTGCCAGCAGAATGGACCAGGGGACCTACAATGAGCAGTTCTTC. The complete variable domain, with remaining parts taken from reference TRBV5-4 and TRBJ2-1, reads ETGVTQSPTHLIKTRGQQVTLRCSSQSGHNTVSWYQQALGQGPQFIFQYYREEENGRGNFPPRFSGLQFPNYSSELNVNALELDDSALYLCASRMDQGTYNEQFFGPGTRLTVL.

This clone was counted a few times. The genes are TRBV5-6 and TRBJ1-5, with D uncertain. Trimming shortened V by 4 bases and J by 3 bases, and 8 bases separated the two germline ends. The germline V gene encodes CDR1 SGHDT and CDR2 YYEEEE. This CDR3 comprises 13 residues. CDR3 bases: TGTGCCAGCAGCGGGCAGCCCAATCAGCCCCAGCATTTT. Residues: CASSGQPNQPQHF.

This chain uses TRBV12-3 or TRBV12-4 with TRBJ1-5, with D tentatively TRBD1 (6 bases). The length of the CDR3 is 13 residues. Trimming left V 3 bases short and J 5 bases short, with 8 bases between. The CDR3 DNA is TGTGCCAGCAGTTTTTACAGGGATCAGCCCCAGCATTTT. Its protein product is CASSFYRDQPQHF.

V is TRBV7-3 and J is TRBJ1-5; 10 bases match TRBD1. This CDR3 region has 15 residues. Trimming took 5 bases from V and 5 from J; bases not matched to a gene: 6. Per germline, CDR1 SGHTA and CDR2 FQGTGA. Here the CDR3 reads CASSPQGTGDQPQHF. The CDR3, as DNA: TGTGCCAGCAGCCCCCAGGGGACAGGGGATCAGCCCCAGCATTTT.

The chain employs TRBV7-9 and TRBJ2-1; TRBD2 matches at 16 bases. This CDR3 contains 16 residues. Germline V CDR1 and CDR2: SEHNR, FQNEAQ (reference sequence). Germline trimming cut 5 bases from V and 15 bases from J; bases unmatched to any gene: 13. In nucleotides, the CDR3 is TGTGCCAGCAGCATCTCCGGGACTAGCGGGGGGGCGGATCGGTTCTTC. Protein sequence: CASSISGTSGGADRFF.

The chain joins TRBV19 to TRBJ2-7; a possible D gene is TRBD1 (6 bases). The V end was cut by 3 bases, the J end by 1 base, with 7 bases between. The CDR3 has 13 residues. Per the germline V gene, CDR1 is LNHDA and CDR2 is SQIVND (reference sequence). CDR3: CASSIGQSYEQYF. CDR3 nucleotides: TGTGCCAGTAGTATTGGACAGTCCTACGAGCAGTACTTC.

The chain combines TRBV3-1 (or the pseudogene TRBV3-2) with TRBJ1-3; D gene uncertain. The CDR3 loop spans 14 amino acids. Trimming stripped 5 bases from V and 3 bases from J, with 11 bases between. Germline V gene sequence: CDR1 LGHDT, CDR2 YNNKEL (reference sequence). In nucleotides, the CDR3 is TGTGCCAGCAGCTTGGAGGACGTTGGAAACACCATATATTTT. This translates into CASSLEDVGNTIYF.

The chain carries TRBV3-1 (or the pseudogene TRBV3-2) and TRBJ2-2; the D gene is possibly TRBD1 (5 bases). The CDR3 has 17 residues. V lost 3 bases and J lost 2, with 16 bases in between. Germline lookup yields CDR1 LGHDT and CDR2 YNNKEL (reference sequence). CDR3 loop: CASSQSLGQGNTGELFF. The CDR3 DNA is TGTGCCAGCAGCCAGAGCTTAGGCCAGGGCAACACCGGGGAGCTGTTTTTT.

This clone was seen a single time. This chain connects TRBV15 to TRBJ1-1; D is unclear. The germline V gene encodes CDR1 LNHNV and CDR2 YYDKDF (reference sequence). Trimming took off 2 bases at V and 0 bases at J, with 10 bases between the two ends. This CDR3 is built from 15 residues. The CDR3 region is CATSRNQVMNTEAFF. CDR3 bases: TGTGCCACCAGCAGAAACCAGGTGATGAACACTGAAGCTTTCTTT.

This chain uses TRBV18 with TRBJ1-3; a possible D gene is TRBD1 (6 bases). CDR3 length: 15 residues. With 1 base removed from V and 4 bases from J, the gap between germline ends came to 11 bases. Germline V gene data show CDR1 as KGHSH and CDR2 as LQKENI. Here the CDR3 reads CASSPQTGDGNTIYF. The DNA for the CDR3 is TGTGCCAGCTCACCACAGACAGGTGACGGAAACACCATATATTTT.

This chain joins TRBV7-9 and TRBJ1-2; TRBD1 aligns across 8 bases. Germline CDR1 SEHNR, CDR2 FQNEAQ (reference sequence). This CDR3 has 13 residues. Trimming cost V 5 bases and J 8 bases; bases outside gene matches: 7. CDR3 nucleotide sequence: TGTGCCAGCAGCCACTGGACAGGGTACGGCTACACCTTC. This encodes CASSHWTGYGYTF.

Note on this clone: The junction departs from germline at one end; a sequencing error may be responsible. The chain recombines TRBV30 with TRBJ1-2; D ambiguous. Germline V gene lookup returns CDR1 GTSNPN and CDR2 SVGIG (reference sequence). This CDR3 comprises 11 residues. Written as DNA, the CDR3 is TGTGCCTGGAGTCACTACGAAGACCCGCGATTC. It translates to CAWSHYEDPRF.

The chain recombines TRBV6-5 with TRBJ2-2, with unresolved D. Germline V lookup: CDR1 MNHEY, CDR2 SVGAGI. The CDR3 covers 15 residues. V was shortened by 6 bases and J by 2 bases, with 13 bases between the two germline ends. The CDR3 spells CASSTRPVNTGELFF. The CDR3, as DNA: TGTGCCAGCAGCACACGTCCAGTCAACACCGGGGAGCTGTTTTTT.

V gene TRBV6-6 combines with J gene TRBJ1-5; no clear D. The V gene's germline CDR1 is MNHNY and CDR2 SVGAGI (reference sequence). The CDR3 is 14 residues long. V lost 4 bases and J 4 bases, leaving 11 bases between the germline ends. The CDR3 region has the DNA TGTGCCAGCAGTTTCACGGGGTCAAATCAGCCCCAGCATTTT. Protein sequence: CASSFTGSNQPQHF.

The chain couples TRBV6-6 to TRBJ1-1, with 9 bases lining up with TRBD1. V trimming: 6 bases; J trimming: 3 bases; junction bases outside the gene matches: 5. This CDR3 has 14 amino acids. Germline V gene sequence: CDR1 MNHNY, CDR2 SVGAGI (reference sequence). CDR3 DNA sequence: TGTGCCAGCAGATTACAGGGGGCAGACACTGAAGCTTTCTTT. Its protein is CASRLQGADTEAFF.

This clone was seen just once. The CDR3 here is CASSYGTENSPLHF. DNA for the CDR3: TGTGCCAGCAGCTATGGGACAGAGAATTCACCCCTCCACTTT. The V and J genes are TRBV7-9 and TRBJ1-6; 7 nucleotides agree with TRBD1. The germline V gene has CDR1 SEHNR and CDR2 FQNEAQ (reference sequence). The V and J ends lost 4 bases and 7 bases, in that order; junction bases with no gene match: 4. The CDR3 is 14 amino acids.

The chain couples TRBV9 to TRBJ2-5; the match to TRBD2 covers 15 bases. Germline V gene data show CDR1 as SGDLS and CDR2 as YYNGEE. Trimming cost V 0 bases and J 2 bases; bases outside gene matches: 11. This CDR3 has 20 residues. CDR3 sequence reads: CASSVAGGLAGGLRQETQYF. The CDR3 DNA reads as TGTGCCAGCAGCGTAGCCGGAGGACTAGCGGGGGGGCTAAGACAAGAGACCCAGTACTTC.